This TCR beta chain is from a study of shared clonotypes between healthy human individuals. Produced via immunoSEQ multiplex PCR; TCRdb's table is partial and in-frame only. The sample lists millions of clones, roughly 94% occurring once. Per germline, CDR1 SGHAT and CDR2 FQNNGV. V was pared by 6 bases and J by 5 bases, with 8 bases of the junction left unmatched. The CDR3 is made up of 14 amino acids. This chain uses TRBV11-2 with TRBJ2-5; TRBD1 aligns across 8 bases. The TCR was taken from a man between 18 and 29 years old in good health. The sample taken for sequencing was naive CD4+ T cells sorted from blood. Stated subset: CD45RA+ positively selected. Here the CDR3 reads CASRGEQGEETQYF. The DNA for the CDR3 is TGTGCCAGCAGAGGCGAACAGGGGGAGGAGACCCAGTACTTC.